Below, one T cell receptor beta chain is given with its context. Its cognate antigen is unknown. A much larger clone differs by one base, so this may be a read error. After constant-region reverse-primer amplification, full-length variable regions underwent semi-nested PCR with Nested Universal Primer A. TCRdb reprocessed the 5' RACE reads via MiXCR and lists one record per CDR3 protein. The table includes 45,000 to 60,000 distinct CDR3 sequences, over 20% detected once. The study, taken as a whole, reports: Greatest tumor Treg TCR overlap was with tumor naive CD4+ cells.

The CDR3 spans 16 residues. Germline values: CDR1 MNHEY, CDR2 SVGAGI. V shed 6 bases, J shed 12 bases, and the junction held 19 bases outside the gene matches. Naive CD4+ T cells were purified with Tregs depleted by CD25. Sequencing was performed on tumor-infiltrating naive CD4+ T cells sorted from the breast tumor. The subset is: naive CD4+ T cells, CD4+CD45RA+CD25-. The rearrangement uses TRBV6-5 and TRBJ2-1; 8 bases are a match to TRBD2. The receptor was derived from a female donor with breast cancer. The CDR3, as DNA: TGTGCCAGCAGATCCCTCCTAAAGATGGCGGGAGGAGGGCAGTTCTTC. Its translation: CASRSLLKMAGGGQFF.